These T cell receptor beta chains were read from a single sample in a study of blood T cell repertoires in COVID-19. Sequencing used immunoSEQ multiplex PCR; TCRdb keeps in-frame clones, though not all of them. In the table there are 240,000 or so clones, about 89% of which are singletons. The sequencing input was PBMCs or T cells enriched from blood (not recorded which). The receptors originated from a man aged 40-49 years who had recovered from COVID-19. CDR3s include the opening cysteine and the closing phenylalanine or tryptophan. D genes are given only for firm matches. The size entry is marked missing in some rows and otherwise reads once, few, many or a size class.

CASSFSFGTEMYGYTF | TGTGCCAGCAGCTTTAGTTTCGGGACAGAAATGTATGGCTACACCTTC | TRBD1 | TRBV5-5 | once | TRBJ1-2
CASSPSGDSPLHF | TGTGCCAGCAGCCCCTCGGGGGATTCACCCCTCCACTTT | . | TRBV3-1/TRBV3-2 | . | TRBJ1-6
CASILTSGGAISGELFF | TGTGCCAGTATCCTGACTAGCGGGGGGGCCATCTCCGGGGAGCTGTTTTTT | TRBD2 | TRBV19 | . | TRBJ2-2
CASTPGGSYGYTF | TGTGCCAGCACCCCGGGTGGCAGCTATGGCTACACCTTC | . | TRBV25-1 | . | TRBJ1-2
CASSQDWAGGFQETQYF | TGTGCCAGCAGCCAAGATTGGGCGGGGGGATTCCAAGAGACCCAGTACTTC | TRBD2 | TRBV3-1/TRBV3-2 | . | TRBJ2-5
CASSLVITGATGELFF | TGTGCCAGCAGCTTAGTCATCACAGGGGCCACCGGGGAGCTGTTTTTT | TRBD1 | TRBV11-2 | . | TRBJ2-2
CASSLGLRDYGEDTEAFF | TGTGCCAGCAGCTTAGGCCTCCGCGACTATGGGGAGGACACTGAAGCTTTCTTT | . | TRBV11-2 | . | TRBJ1-1
CASSSPHRENTEAFF | TGTGCCAGCAGCTCACCCCACAGGGAGAACACTGAAGCTTTCTTT | . | TRBV5-4 | once | TRBJ1-1
CASRRQLIAKNIQYF | TGTGCCAGCAGAAGACAGCTAATAGCCAAAAACATTCAGTACTTC | . | TRBV28 | . | TRBJ2-4
CASSPERAKNIQYF | TGCGCCAGCAGCCCCGAGAGGGCCAAAAACATTCAGTACTTC | . | TRBV4-3 | . | TRBJ2-4
CASSLLLGTSFTETQYF | TGTGCCAGCAGCTTACTACTAGGGACTAGCTTTACGGAGACCCAGTACTTC | TRBD2 | TRBV11-3 | . | TRBJ2-5
CASSLSGTGNSPLHF | TGTGCCAGCAGCTTGAGTGGGACAGGGAATTCACCCCTCCACTTT | TRBD1 | TRBV5-6 | . | TRBJ1-6
CASSSRDSPNSPLHF | TGTGCCAGCAGCTCCCGGGACTCACCTAATTCACCCCTCCACTTT | . | TRBV7-3 | . | TRBJ1-6
CASSKGTDNTDTQYF | TGTGCCAGCAGCAAGGGGACAGATAACACAGATACGCAGTATTTT | TRBD1 | TRBV9 | once | TRBJ2-3
CASSEGSDSSSPLHF | TGCGCCAGCAGTGAAGGAAGCGACTCCTCTTCACCCCTCCACTTT | . | TRBV10-1 | . | TRBJ1-6
CASSLYQGGSPLHF | TGTGCCAGCAGTTTATATCAGGGAGGGTCACCCCTCCACTTT | . | TRBV28 | . | TRBJ1-6
CASSQDGAWQTEAFF | TGCGCCAGCAGCCAAGATGGGGCCTGGCAAACTGAAGCTTTCTTT | . | TRBV4-1 | . | TRBJ1-1
CSVIRDTGGSTDTQYF | TGCAGCGTTATCCGGGACACCGGGGGGAGCACAGATACGCAGTATTTT | . | TRBV29-1 | . | TRBJ2-3
CSVSGRGRVETQYF | TGCAGCGTCAGCGGGAGGGGGCGCGTAGAGACCCAGTACTTC | TRBD2 | TRBV29-1 | . | TRBJ2-5
CASSPMAFSGRGELFF | TGTGCCAGCAGCCCAATGGCTTTCAGCGGGAGAGGGGAGCTGTTTTTT | TRBD2 | TRBV3-1/TRBV3-2 | . | TRBJ2-2